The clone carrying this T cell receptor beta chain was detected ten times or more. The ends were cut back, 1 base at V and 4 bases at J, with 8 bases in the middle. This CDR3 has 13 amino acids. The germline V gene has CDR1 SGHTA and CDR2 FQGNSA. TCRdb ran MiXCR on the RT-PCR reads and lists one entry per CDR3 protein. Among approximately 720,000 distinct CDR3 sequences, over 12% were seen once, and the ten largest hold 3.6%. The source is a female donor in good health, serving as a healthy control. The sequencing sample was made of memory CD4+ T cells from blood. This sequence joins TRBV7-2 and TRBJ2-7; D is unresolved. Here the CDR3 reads CASSLVPAYEQYF. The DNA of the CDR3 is TGTGCCAGCAGCTTAGTTCCGGCTTACGAGCAGTACTTC.